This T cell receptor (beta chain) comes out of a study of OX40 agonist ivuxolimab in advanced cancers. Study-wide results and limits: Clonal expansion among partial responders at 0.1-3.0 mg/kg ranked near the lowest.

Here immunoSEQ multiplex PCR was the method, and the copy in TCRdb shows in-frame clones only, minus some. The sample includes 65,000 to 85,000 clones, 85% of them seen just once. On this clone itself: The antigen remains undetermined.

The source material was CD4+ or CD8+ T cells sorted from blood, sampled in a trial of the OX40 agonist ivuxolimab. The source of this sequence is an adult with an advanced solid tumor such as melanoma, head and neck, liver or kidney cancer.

CDR3: CASSYEAPRNTEAFF. The DNA for the CDR3 is TGTGCCAGCAGTTACGAGGCCCCTCGGAACACTGAAGCTTTCTTT. The genes are TRBV6-6 and TRBJ1-1; D not certain. V shed 2 bases and J shed 1 base, with 11 bases lying between them. Per the germline V gene, CDR1 is MNHNY and CDR2 is SVGAGI (reference sequence). The CDR3 totals 15 residues.